The 9 T cell receptor beta chains listed next were all sequenced from one sample in a study of early T cells in non-severe SARS-CoV-2 infection. TCRdb reanalysed the 5' RACE reads using MiXCR and keeps one entry per CDR3 protein. The sample yields 98,000 or so distinct CDR3 sequences, approximately 10% seen once. Sequencing input: whole blood. The source is an adult who was a healthcare worker with PCR-confirmed SARS-CoV-2 infection or an uninfected control (not recorded which).

A remark on this clonotype: Sequence at one end of the junction differs from germline and may be a read error. This rearrangement joins TRBV28 to TRBJ1-1, with TRBD1 identical over 9 bases. CDR3 length equals 12 residues. The germline CDR1 and CDR2 sequences are MDHEN and SYDVKM. The CDR3 nucleotides are TGTGCCACCAGTAACAGGGGGCTAGGGGCTTTCTTT. Translating it yields CATSNRGLGAFF.

In its sample, this clonotype was seen many times. The gene calls are TRBV27 and TRBJ1-1, with 12 bases matching TRBD1. Germline CDR1 MNHEY, CDR2 SMNVEV (reference sequence). The V and J ends lost 7 bases and 8 bases, in that order; junction bases with no gene match: 11. CDR3 length equals 15 residues. CDR3 residues: CASNNIGTGGREAFF. CDR3 sequence (DNA): TGTGCCAGCAACAACATAGGGACAGGGGGCCGAGAAGCTTTCTTT.

The DNA for the CDR3 is TGTGCCAGCAGCAAAGAGATAGCGGTAGCCAAAAACATTCAGTACTTC. Protein product: CASSKEIAVAKNIQYF. The gene calls are TRBV21-1 and TRBJ2-4; the table's TRBD2 call for D was not verified on the DNA. TRBV21-1 is reported as a pseudogene. The CDR3 is made up of 16 amino acids.

This clonotype was picked up a small number of times. CDR3 sequence: CSVNAYEKLFF. The CDR3 DNA is TGCAGCGTAAACGCGTATGAAAAACTGTTTTTT. This rearrangement joins TRBV29-1 to TRBJ1-4; no reliable D call. V was trimmed by 6 bases and J by 6 bases, leaving 8 bases between them. Germline V gene lookup returns CDR1 SQVTM and CDR2 ANQGSEA. The CDR3 extends over 11 amino acids.

The chain joins TRBV20-1 to TRBJ2-5; D ambiguous. The CDR3 is 12 residues long. V was trimmed by 6 bases and J by 5 bases, leaving 13 bases between them. Germline-derived CDR1 and CDR2 are DFQATT and SNEGSKA (reference sequence). The CDR3 loop reads CSANRPRETQYF. The CDR3 DNA reads as TGCAGTGCCAACCGCCCCAGGGAGACCCAGTACTTC.

This clonotype was found many times. This chain uses TRBV6-6 with TRBJ2-3; TRBD2 matches at 9 bases. This CDR3 has 19 amino acids. With V trimmed by 0 bases and J by 2 bases, 12 bases remained unmatched. Germline V gene lookup returns CDR1 MNHNY and CDR2 SVGAGI (reference sequence). The CDR3 here is CASSYSSWRGGRNTDTQYF. The CDR3 region has the DNA TGTGCCAGCAGTTACTCGAGTTGGCGGGGGGGCCGTAACACAGATACGCAGTATTTT.

This clonotype was found many times. V is TRBV4-1 and J is TRBJ1-2, with D unresolved. Germline values: CDR1 MGHRA, CDR2 YSYEKL. V lost 2 bases, J lost 8 bases, and 12 bases lay in between. This CDR3 spans 13 amino acids. The CDR3 is CASSQSAPEGYTF. The CDR3 DNA sequence: TGCGCCAGCAGCCAATCTGCACCCGAAGGCTACACCTTC.

This sequence joins TRBV28 and TRBJ1-2; weak D call: TRBD1 (6 bases). This CDR3 spans 17 amino acids. Trimming pared 2 bases from V and 4 bases from J, leaving 20 bases between. The germline gives CDR1 MDHEN, CDR2 SYDVKM. The CDR3, as DNA: TGTGCCAGCAGTTTAGCCCTGAACAGGGAGAGTTTCTATGGCTACACCTTC. This codes for CASSLALNRESFYGYTF.

This chain uses TRBV2 with TRBJ2-7; D perhaps matches TRBD1 (5 bases). V was clipped by 7 bases and J by 6 bases, with 16 bases between them. The CDR3 is made up of 13 amino acids. Germline V CDR1 and CDR2: SNHLY, FYNNEI. In DNA form, the CDR3 reads TGTGCCAGCACTCGCGACAGTGCCAGCGAGCAGTACTTC. It translates to CASTRDSASEQYF.